The 18 T cell receptor beta chains below were found in one sample sequenced in a study of Ad26.COV2.S vaccination and SARS-CoV-2 variants. Documented treatment: 19 received Ad26.COV2.S at low or high dose, single or two shots; five or six received placebo; per-sample allocation not given. Day 63 after the first vaccine or placebo injection was the time point for sampling. Libraries were prepared by immunoSEQ multiplex PCR; TCRdb keeps only in-frame clonotypes and omits some of them. The sample carries about 410,000 clones, 92% recorded once. This material consisted of peripheral blood, taken in a trial of Ad26.COV2.S vaccine versus placebo. The receptors shown here come from a person between 18 and 65 years old who received the Ad26.COV2.S COVID-19 vaccine or a placebo.

The genes are TRBV10-3 and TRBJ1-1, with 10 bases that match TRBD1. This CDR3 contains 14 residues. CDR1 and CDR2 (germline): ENHRY, SYGVKD. Unmatched junction bases numbered 4, after V lost 6 bases and J lost 3 bases. DNA of the CDR3: TGTGCCATCAGCACGACAGGGGGCTACACTGAAGCTTTCTTT. As protein: CAISTTGGYTEAFF.

V and J are TRBV18 and TRBJ2-7, with D hard to call. V lost 6 bases to trimming and J lost 6 bases, with 15 bases between them. Germline-derived CDR1 and CDR2 are KGHSH and LQKENI. The CDR3 runs to 13 residues. Here the CDR3 DNA reads TGTGCCAGCTCCTCAGCCCCCGGGCTCGAGCAGTACTTC. Residues: CASSSAPGLEQYF.

The rearrangement joins TRBV11-2 to TRBJ2-2; the D gene is possibly TRBD1 (6 bases). Trimming pared 5 bases from V and 6 bases from J, leaving 10 bases between. The CDR3 covers 13 residues. From germline, CDR1 is SGHAT and CDR2 FQNNGV. CDR3 DNA sequence: TGTGCCAGCAGCCTCCAGGGGCCCGGGGAGCTGTTTTTT. This sequence encodes CASSLQGPGELFF. Supplemented by reference TRBV11-2 and TRBJ2-2, the full variable domain reads EAGVAQSPRYKIIEKRQSVAFWCNPISGHATLYWYQQILGQGPKLLIQFQNNGVVDDSQLPKDRFSAERLKGVDSTLKIQPAKLEDSAVYLCASSLQGPGELFFGEGSRLTVL.

This chain links TRBV10-3 with TRBJ1-2, with D tentatively TRBD1 (5 bases). The germline V and J ends were trimmed by 0 bases and 8 bases, with 13 bases remaining between them. From germline, CDR1 is ENHRY and CDR2 SYGVKD. The CDR3 contains 14 residues. The DNA for the CDR3 is TGTGCCATCAGTGAGTCGGGCAGGGTGATGGGCTACACCTTC. It encodes CAISESGRVMGYTF.

The chain combines TRBV13 with TRBJ1-3, with a weak D call TRBD1 (5 bases). The CDR3 loop spans 16 amino acids. The V end was cut by 5 bases, the J end by 1 base, with 15 bases between. The V gene's germline CDR1 is PRHDT and CDR2 FYEKMQ (reference sequence). In nucleotides, the CDR3 is TGTGCCAGCAGCCTCCTAGAGGGGTCATCTGGAAACACCATATATTTT. This codes for CASSLLEGSSGNTIYF.

The chain carries TRBV3-1 (or the pseudogene TRBV3-2) and TRBJ2-1; 9 bases agree with TRBD2. CDR3 length: 17 amino acids. V was pared by 0 bases and J by 2 bases, with 5 bases of the junction left unmatched. Germline-derived CDR1 and CDR2 are LGHDT and YNNKEL (reference sequence). The DNA for the CDR3 is TGTGCCAGCAGCCAAGAAGGAGGCGGGGGGGCCTACAATGAGCAGTTCTTC. Translation gives CASSQEGGGGAYNEQFF.

This clone was seen a handful of times. The chain joins TRBV7-2 to TRBJ2-7; TRBD1 matches 8 bases. The V gene end was trimmed by 0 bases and the J gene end by 3 bases; junction bases not matched to a gene: 4. The CDR3 totals 15 residues. CDR1 is SGHTA, CDR2 FQGNSA, per germline. The CDR3 DNA reads as TGTGCCAGCAGCTTAGCTGACAGGGGTTACTACGAGCAGTACTTC. Its protein is CASSLADRGYYEQYF.

Here the CDR3 reads CASSRPGTGDGYTF. For the CDR3, the DNA is TGTGCCAGCAGCCGCCCCGGGACAGGGGATGGCTACACCTTC. The chain employs TRBV5-4 and TRBJ1-2; 10 nucleotides match TRBD1. The CDR3 has 14 residues. The germline V gene encodes CDR1 SGHNT and CDR2 YYREEE (reference sequence). V shed 4 bases and J 6 bases; nucleotides not matched to a gene: 6.

This chain joins TRBV11-3 and TRBJ2-3, with D perhaps matching TRBD2 (5 bases). V lost 4 bases and J 5 bases, leaving 13 bases between the germline ends. This CDR3 has 14 amino acids. The germline V gene encodes CDR1 SGHNT and CDR2 YENEEA. This chain's CDR3 is CASSSRAEGDTQYF. DNA of the CDR3: TGTGCCAGCAGCTCCCGAGCAGAGGGAGATACGCAGTATTTT.

The gene calls are TRBV7-2 and TRBJ2-1; 15 positions match TRBD2. The germline V gene encodes CDR1 SGHTA and CDR2 FQGNSA. The trim removed 1 base at V and 4 bases at J, leaving 5 bases unmatched. The CDR3 has 18 residues. Here the CDR3 reads CASSLVPGLAGGYNEQFF. The CDR3 DNA reads as TGTGCCAGCAGCTTAGTTCCGGGACTAGCGGGGGGTTACAATGAGCAGTTCTTC.

The V and J genes are TRBV4-1 and TRBJ1-5; 8 nucleotides match TRBD1. V lost 1 base to trimming and J lost 7 bases; unmatched junction nucleotides: 9. Germline-derived CDR1 and CDR2 are MGHRA and YSYEKL. This CDR3 contains 16 residues. The CDR3 sequence is CASSQAPDREWQPQHF. The CDR3 DNA follows: TGCGCCAGCAGCCAAGCCCCGGACAGGGAATGGCAGCCCCAGCATTTT.

The table lists this clone with a few counts. CDR3 DNA sequence: TGTGCCAGCAGCTTAGAGGGTGCAGTCCTCTCTGGAAACACCATATATTTT. It is translated as CASSLEGAVLSGNTIYF. The chain is built from TRBV7-8 and TRBJ1-3; D unclear. This CDR3 spans 17 amino acids. V was shortened by 1 base and J by 0 bases, with 13 bases between the two germline ends. The germline CDR1 and CDR2 sequences are SGHVS and FQNEAQ.

The rearrangement links TRBV9 to TRBJ2-7; a weak D match, TRBD2 (5 bases). The CDR3 covers 12 residues. Looked up from germline, CDR1 is SGDLS and CDR2 is YYNGEE. Trimming stripped 3 bases from V and 6 bases from J, with 10 bases between. The DNA for the CDR3 is TGTGCCAGCAGCGACACGGGATCCGAGCAGTACTTC. It translates to CASSDTGSEQYF.

This rearrangement joins TRBV6-1 to TRBJ2-7; TRBD2 matches 10 bases. Unmatched junction bases numbered 7, after V lost 1 base and J lost 4 bases. The CDR3 runs to 16 residues. Germline V gives CDR1 MNHNS, CDR2 SASEGT. The CDR3 nucleotides are TGTGCCAGCAGTGAAGAGGGTAGCGGGGGGCGATACGAGCAGTACTTC. Translation gives CASSEEGSGGRYEQYF.

The chain combines TRBV19 with TRBJ2-7, with TRBD1 matching 11 bases. The V gene's germline CDR1 is LNHDA and CDR2 SQIVND (reference sequence). This CDR3 has 13 residues. V lost 8 bases, J lost 5 bases, and 5 bases stayed unmatched. The CDR3 protein is CASEDRGRDEQYF. As DNA, the CDR3 is TGTGCCAGTGAGGACAGGGGGCGCGACGAGCAGTACTTC.

This clone was counted a single time. The chain employs TRBV14 and TRBJ2-5; unclear D gene. Trimming cost V 4 bases and J 4 bases, with 10 bases left between them. This CDR3 spans 13 amino acids. CDR1 is SGHDN and CDR2 is FVKESK in the germline V gene. CDR3 nucleotides: TGTGCCAGCAGCCGACCCTCATCAGAGACCCAGTACTTC. This encodes CASSRPSSETQYF.

This rearrangement joins TRBV4-1 to TRBJ1-5; D may be TRBD1 (5 bases). The CDR3 spans 17 residues. CDR1 and CDR2 (germline): MGHRA, YSYEKL. Trimming pared 4 bases from V and 5 bases from J, leaving 21 bases between. CDR3 nucleotides: TGCGCCAGCAGCCCATTACTGCGGGGGTATGACGATCAGCCCCAGCATTTT. Its translation: CASSPLLRGYDDQPQHF.

This clone was counted between two and nine times. This sequence joins TRBV27 and TRBJ2-7; the D is unclear. V gave up 2 bases and J gave up 1 base, with 12 bases separating them. The CDR3 runs to 15 residues. Germline CDR1 and CDR2: MNHEY and SMNVEV (reference sequence). The CDR3 loop reads CASSLLPSRSYEQYF. For the CDR3, the DNA is TGTGCCAGCAGTTTACTTCCCAGCAGGTCCTACGAGCAGTACTTC.